This T cell receptor (beta chain) was observed in a study of blood T cell repertoires in COVID-19 (dated by TCRdb to about 2020). Study-level background: Samples from collaborators originated in the United States, Italy and Spain and spanned both the acute and convalescent phases of COVID-19. The prospective study material was composed of cDNA or gDNA derived from T cells, B-cell-depleted T cells, or PBMCs. The dataset comprised deeply sampled blood TCRbeta repertoires from subjects exposed to, actively infected with, or recovered from COVID-19. The repertoires were released in a freely available public database intended as a resource for research on the immune response to SARS-CoV-2. Samples came from the ongoing ImmuneRACE study (first 160 participants) plus 1,254 subjects from 6 global collaborators. Sample metadata almost always included a de-identified subject ID, COVID-19 status, age in years and sex. Where available, HLA class I and class II types were taken from metadata supplied by the sample provider and were not determined by assay-based typing. Overall study outcomes, separate from this receptor: Clinical and demographic metadata were provided uncurated, with the amount varying by source and participant.

TCRbeta CDR3 regions were amplified from genomic DNA using the immunoSEQ Assay, a bias-controlled multiplex PCR. Per the source publication's procedure: Nucleated cell counts per sample were estimated from amplification of reference gene primers within the assay. Sequence reads were collapsed and filtered to measure the absolute abundance of every unique TCRbeta CDR3 rearrangement. For each sample, productive Simpson clonality was calculated as the square root of Simpson's diversity index across productive rearrangements. TCRdb obtained this table from immuneACCESS and retained in-frame rearrangements with V and J assigned. These tables miss some clones; where compared with another copy, unresolved V genes account for less than half of the shortfall, and the remainder is unexplained. V and J calls and clone size are copied from that table; D and trimming were computed from the DNA. Across this sample there are more than 150,000 clones, with about 86% seen only once. Approximately 7% of the sample is in the top ten clones.

Whole blood was collected in K2EDTA tubes by collaborating institutions according to the institutions' own protocols. Collaborator samples were shipped for TCRbeta analysis as frozen whole blood, isolated PBMCs, or DNA extracted from either sample type. There are 15 amino acids in the CDR3, from cysteine to phenylalanine inclusive. Just the 45-base CDR3 DNA is kept, in frame starting at base 1. Ends trimmed: V by 1 base, J by 1 base; bases unmatched to a gene: 4. CDR1 and CDR2 are read off the germline V gene as SGHRS and YFSETQ. With regard to this clone: The specificity of this receptor is unknown. No per-base quality is available; no much larger clone lies one base away.

The rearranged segments are TRBV5-1 and TRBJ2-5; 7 middle bases align to TRBD1. The sequence was collected from a man aged 45-65 years with active or convalescent COVID-19. The sample taken for sequencing was peripheral blood. The CDR3 in this case is CASSLLGTVQETQYF. The DNA sequence reads TGCGCCAGCAGCTTGCTCGGGACAGTCCAAGAGACCCAGTACTTC.